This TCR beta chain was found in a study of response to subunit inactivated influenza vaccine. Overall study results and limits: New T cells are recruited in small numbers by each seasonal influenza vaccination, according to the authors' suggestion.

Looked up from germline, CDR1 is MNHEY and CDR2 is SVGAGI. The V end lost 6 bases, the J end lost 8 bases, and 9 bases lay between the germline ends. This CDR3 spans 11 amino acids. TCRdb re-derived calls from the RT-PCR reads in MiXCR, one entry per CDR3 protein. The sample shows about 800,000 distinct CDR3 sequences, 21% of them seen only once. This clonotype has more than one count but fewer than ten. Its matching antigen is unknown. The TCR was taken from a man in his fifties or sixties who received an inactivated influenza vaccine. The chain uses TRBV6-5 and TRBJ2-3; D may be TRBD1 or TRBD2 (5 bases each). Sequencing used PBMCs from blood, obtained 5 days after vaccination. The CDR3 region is CASRRGVTQYF. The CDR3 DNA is TGTGCCAGCAGACGAGGGGTTACGCAGTATTTT.